This T cell receptor beta chain was sequenced for a study of cytomegalovirus exposure and HLA in healthy donors. General study results and limits: In a later analysis, a missense DCLRE1C variant was linked to TCR beta V- and J-gene trimming.

PCR used 60 Vbeta primers and 13 Jbeta primers. Study processing details: There were 80 million or so unique TCR beta chains by a later count, and 8.5 million to 14 million of them were shared. Sequencing was performed with immunoSEQ multiplex PCR; in TCRdb, only in-frame clones are kept and a portion is missing. V, J and clone size are those of that table, while D and trimming were read from the DNA. The sample records roughly 200,000 clones, around 80% being singletons. This CDR3 has 13 residues. CDR1 LNHDA and CDR2 SQIVND come from the germline V gene (reference sequence). The V end was cut by 2 bases, the J end by 6 bases, with 8 bases between. Comments on this clone: Antigen unknown.

The J gene is TRBJ2-1, the V gene TRBV19; a weak D match, TRBD2 (5 bases). This clonotype was obtained from a woman aged 55-69 years in good health and CMV-seropositive. Sequencing was performed on PBMCs. The DNA for the CDR3 is TGTGCCAGTAGTATACGAGGGCTCAATGAGCAGTTCTTC. Protein sequence: CASSIRGLNEQFF.